Below, 21 T cell receptor beta chains from the same sample are listed, as sequenced in a study of patients and donors after allogeneic stem cell transplantation. TCRdb reprocessed the RT-PCR reads with MiXCR, giving one entry per CDR3 protein. The table has approximately 140,000 distinct CDR3 sequences, about a third seen once. Sequences were obtained from blood, either unsorted or a sorted T cell fraction (not recorded which). These receptors were taken from a human donor who was either an allogeneic HSCT recipient or a stem cell or donor lymphocyte infusion donor (not recorded which). It is not recorded whose cells these are; they may come from a transplant donor.

The chain links TRBV12-3 or TRBV12-4 to TRBJ2-5; TRBD2 matches at 7 bases. The CDR3 contains 15 residues. V gave up 7 bases and J gave up 5 bases; unmatched junction bases: 13. For the CDR3, the DNA is TGTGCCAGCACCTCCGGGGGGACCCTGGGGGAGACCCAGTACTTC. It is translated as CASTSGGTLGETQYF.

The J gene is TRBJ2-3, the V gene TRBV9, with TRBD2 matching 8 bases. Germline V gene sequence: CDR1 SGDLS, CDR2 YYNGEE. The trim removed 0 bases at V and 2 bases at J, leaving 2 bases unmatched. The CDR3 spans 15 residues. CDR3 bases: TGTGCCAGCAGCGTAGTAGCGGGGATCACAGATACGCAGTATTTT. Amino acids: CASSVVAGITDTQYF.

V is TRBV6-5 and J is TRBJ2-7, with 8 bases lining up with TRBD2. V was pared by 6 bases and J by 0 bases, with 13 bases of the junction left unmatched. The CDR3 covers 17 residues. The germline V gene encodes CDR1 MNHEY and CDR2 SVGAGI. As DNA, the CDR3 is TGTGCCAGCAGCCCCTCGGGAGGGCTAGCCCTCTCCTACGAGCAGTACGTC. It encodes CASSPSGGLALSYEQYV.

This chain connects TRBV6-2 or TRBV6-3 to TRBJ1-1; D gene ambiguous. The CDR3 spans 13 residues. Germline CDR1 is MNHEY and CDR2 is SVGEGT. The V and J ends lost 0 bases and 7 bases respectively, with 9 bases between them. The CDR3 loop is CASSYSEEFEAFF. As DNA, the CDR3 is TGTGCCAGCAGTTACTCAGAAGAGTTTGAAGCTTTCTTT.

The V gene is TRBV9, the J gene TRBJ1-3; D remains unclear. V was shortened by 0 bases and J by 2 bases, with 9 bases between the two germline ends. The length of the CDR3 is 15 residues. Germline-derived CDR1 and CDR2 are SGDLS and YYNGEE. CDR3 in amino acids: CASSVGKATGNTIYF. The CDR3 DNA follows: TGTGCCAGCAGCGTAGGAAAGGCTACTGGAAACACCATATATTTT. The full variable domain, its missing parts supplied by reference TRBV9 and TRBJ1-3, is DSGVTQTPKHLITATGQRVTLRCSPRSGDLSVYWYQQSLDQGLQFLIQYYNGEERAKGNILERFSAQQFPDLHSELNLSSLELGDSALYFCASSVGKATGNTIYFGEGSWLTVV.

V is TRBV12-3 or TRBV12-4 and J is TRBJ1-2, with no clear D. V was clipped by 2 bases and J by 4 bases, with 11 bases between them. CDR3 size: 14 residues. Here the CDR3 reads CASSLLGQPYGYTF. The CDR3 DNA reads TGTGCCAGCAGTTTATTGGGTCAGCCCTATGGCTACACCTTC.

This clonotype showed up many times. This chain links TRBV6-5 with TRBJ1-1; D remains unclear. Trimming removed 7 bases from V and 5 bases from J, with 14 bases in between. Per the germline V gene, CDR1 is MNHEY and CDR2 is SVGAGI. This CDR3 is 13 amino acids long. DNA of the CDR3: TGTGCCAGCACCGGACTCTTGAGGACTGAAGCTTTCTTT. The encoded protein is CASTGLLRTEAFF.

This clonotype was seen a few times. The genes are TRBV10-3 and TRBJ1-5; D is unresolved. V lost 10 bases to trimming and J lost 9 bases, with 22 bases between them. The CDR3 is 14 amino acids. Germline lookup yields CDR1 ENHRY and CDR2 SYGVKD. CDR3 residues: CATSTHIAITPQHF. The CDR3 DNA follows: TGTGCCACTTCGACTCATATAGCAATCACGCCCCAGCATTTT.

V gene TRBV7-2 combines with J gene TRBJ2-3, with D uncertain. The CDR3 is 14 amino acids. The V and J ends lost 1 base and 9 bases respectively, with 14 bases between them. CDR1 SGHTA and CDR2 FQGNSA come from the germline V gene. CDR3 DNA: TGTGCCAGCAGCTTAGAAGGGTCGCCAAGCACGCAGTATTTT. Encoded protein: CASSLEGSPSTQYF.

The V and J genes are TRBV12-3 or TRBV12-4 and TRBJ2-1, with TRBD2 matching 9 bases. The CDR3 runs 15 residues. V shed 6 bases, J shed 0 bases, and the junction held 3 bases outside the gene matches. The chain's CDR3 is CASRVAGVSYNEQFF. CDR3 nucleotides: TGTGCCAGCAGAGTAGCGGGGGTCTCCTACAATGAGCAGTTCTTC.

The chain is built from TRBV12-3 or TRBV12-4 and TRBJ1-2, with unresolved D. V gave up 1 base and J gave up 7 bases, with 7 bases separating them. This CDR3 has 12 residues. This CDR3 is CASSLGTGGYTF. CDR3 nucleotide sequence: TGTGCCAGCAGTTTAGGAACCGGTGGCTACACCTTC.

There are a few counts of this clonotype. The J gene is TRBJ2-1, the V gene TRBV29-1; 8 bases are shared with TRBD2. The ends lost 6 bases at V and 0 bases at J; junction bases unmatched: 4. The germline V gene encodes CDR1 SQVTM and CDR2 ANQGSEA. The CDR3 spans 14 residues. In nucleotides, the CDR3 is TGCAGCGTATTAGCGGGGACCTCCTACAATGAGCAGTTCTTC. Protein sequence: CSVLAGTSYNEQFF.

This chain uses TRBV24-1 with TRBJ1-2; tentatively, D is TRBD1 (5 bases). The length of the CDR3 is 12 residues. The germline gives CDR1 KGHDR, CDR2 SFDVKD. Trimming cost V 4 bases and J 6 bases, with 8 bases left between them. CDR3 region: CATSDWGDGYTF. CDR3 bases: TGTGCCACCAGTGACTGGGGGGATGGCTACACCTTC.

The gene calls are TRBV2 and TRBJ2-7; D perhaps matches TRBD2 (5 bases). Trimming cost V 8 bases and J 1 base, with 15 bases left between them. Germline V gene sequence: CDR1 SNHLY, CDR2 FYNNEI. The length of the CDR3 is 14 residues. CDR3 DNA: TGTGCCAGCCGGCCGGCGGCGGGTTCCTACGAGCAGTACTTC. This codes for CASRPAAGSYEQYF.

V is TRBV16 and J is TRBJ2-5; D possibly corresponds to TRBD1 (5 bases). The CDR3 consists of 15 residues. Looked up from germline, CDR1 is KGHSY and CDR2 is FQNENV. Trimming shortened V by 4 bases and J by 5 bases, and 17 bases separated the two germline ends. CDR3 loop: CASSPHGRAGETQYF. Written as DNA, the CDR3 is TGTGCCAGCAGCCCCCACGGCCGGGCAGGGGAGACCCAGTACTTC.

V and J are TRBV20-1 and TRBJ1-2; a possible D gene is TRBD1 (6 bases). CDR1 is DFQATT, CDR2 SNEGSKA, per germline (reference sequence). The CDR3 extends over 16 amino acids. The germline V and J ends were trimmed by 5 bases and 3 bases, with 22 bases remaining between them. CDR3 in DNA: TGCAGTGCTGAGGTCCCATTGACCCGGGGGCACTATGGCTACACCTTC. This codes for CSAEVPLTRGHYGYTF.

The V gene is TRBV5-6, the J gene TRBJ1-1, with D unresolved. Trimming removed 10 bases at V and 0 bases at J, with 13 bases between. CDR1 and CDR2 (germline): SGHDT, YYEEEE. The CDR3 runs to 13 residues. CDR3 sequence: CAGLPGMNTEAFF. The CDR3 bases are TGTGCCGGTCTCCCGGGAATGAACACTGAAGCTTTCTTT. Drawing the rest from reference TRBV5-6 and TRBJ1-1, the complete variable domain is DAGVTQSPTHLIKTRGQQVTLRCSPKSGHDTVSWYQQALGQGPQFIFQYYEEEERQRGNFPDRFSGHQFPNYSSELNVNALLLGDSALYLCAGLPGMNTEAFFGQGTRLTVV.

The chain recombines TRBV12-3 or TRBV12-4 with TRBJ1-2; 7 nucleotides align to TRBD1. J lost 0 bases, V lost 8 bases, and 9 bases had no gene match. The CDR3 loop spans 15 amino acids. CDR3 loop: CASSPGTAANYGYTF. In DNA, the CDR3 is TGTGCCAGCTCTCCGGGGACAGCCGCTAACTATGGCTACACCTTC.

Only a few counts were recorded for this clonotype. This chain uses TRBV3-1 with TRBJ1-1, with D possibly being TRBD1 (6 bases). The CDR3 consists of 16 residues. The germline gives CDR1 LGHDT, CDR2 YNNKEL (reference sequence). Deletions cut 4 bases from V and 1 base from J, with 16 bases between. In DNA, the CDR3 is TGTGCCAGCAGCCCATCACCTTTGACAGGGAACACTGAAGCTTTCTTT. Translated: CASSPSPLTGNTEAFF.

J is TRBJ2-3 and V is TRBV4-3, with 7 bases fitting TRBD2. With 2 bases clipped from V and 2 bases from J, the junction kept 10 bases outside the gene matches. The germline gives CDR1 LGHNA, CDR2 YSLEER. The CDR3 has 17 amino acids. For the CDR3, the DNA is TGCGCCAGCAGCCAATTCCGACTAGCTGGGATCACAGATACGCAGTATTTT. It yields the protein CASSQFRLAGITDTQYF.

This clonotype was detected only a few times. The CDR3 nucleotides are TGTGCCAGCACCACCCCGGGAGGTACGCAGTATTTT. Translation gives CASTTPGGTQYF. The chain combines TRBV12-3 or TRBV12-4 with TRBJ2-3; 7 bases are a match to TRBD2. The CDR3 is made up of 12 amino acids. Trimming took 7 bases from V and 8 from J; bases not matched to a gene: 6.